One sample yielded the 18 T cell receptor beta chains listed below, sequenced in a study of cytomegalovirus exposure and HLA in healthy donors. Primers: 60 Vbeta forward and 13 Jbeta reverse. The table came from immunoSEQ multiplex PCR; TCRdb's copy has only in-frame clones and leaves some out. Of 55,000 to 75,000 clones detected, 75% appear once; the ten largest clones hold 7.4%. Sequenced input: PBMCs. Receptors originate from a woman younger than 45 in good health and CMV-seropositive.

This clone has only a few counts. The chain recombines TRBV7-9 with TRBJ1-1; D may be TRBD1 (5 bases). The CDR3 has 14 amino acids. V shed 4 bases and J shed 0 bases, with 9 bases lying between them. Germline CDR1 SEHNR, CDR2 FQNEAQ (reference sequence). CDR3 sequence: CASSYDSMNTEAFF. CDR3 nucleotides: TGTGCCAGCAGCTATGACAGCATGAACACTGAAGCTTTCTTT.

This clone was picked up one time. The chain recombines TRBV11-2 with TRBJ2-2; 7 bases map to TRBD2. The CDR3 extends over 13 amino acids. Germline values: CDR1 SGHAT, CDR2 FQNNGV. J gave up 5 bases and V 4 bases, and 1 base lay outside the gene matches. CDR3 loop: CASSSGGTGELFF. The DNA for the CDR3 is TGTGCCAGCAGCTCCGGGGGGACCGGGGAGCTGTTTTTT.

The chain employs TRBV4-2 and TRBJ1-5, with D perhaps matching TRBD1 (5 bases). The CDR3 runs 16 residues. Germline CDR1 LGHNA, CDR2 YNFKEQ. V was pared by 1 base and J by 6 bases, with 16 bases between. In nucleotides, the CDR3 is TGTGCCAGCAGCCAAGTAAGTGGGCAGGGTATTCAGCCCCAGCATTTT. Its translation is CASSQVSGQGIQPQHF.

The CDR3 DNA reads as TGCGCCAGCAGCTTGGACTCGGGAGTCATTCAGTACTTC. It translates to CASSLDSGVIQYF. The chain links TRBV5-1 to TRBJ2-4; perhaps TRBD2 as D (6 bases). The CDR3 has 13 residues. The germline CDR1 and CDR2 sequences are SGHRS and YFSETQ. V shed 0 bases and J shed 9 bases, with 10 bases lying between them. The complete variable domain, with remaining parts taken from reference TRBV5-1 and TRBJ2-4, reads KAGVTQTPRYLIKTRGQQVTLSCSPISGHRSVSWYQQTPGQGLQFLFEYFSETQRNKGNFPGRFSGRQFSNSRSEMNVSTLELGDSALYLCASSLDSGVIQYFGAGTRLSVL.

The J gene is TRBJ1-2, the V gene TRBV7-2, with D unclear. This CDR3 region has 11 residues. Between the trimmed V and J ends, which lost 1 base and 7 bases, there was a span of 4 bases. The germline gives CDR1 SGHTA, CDR2 FQGNSA. CDR3 sequence: CASSLDGGYTF. The CDR3 DNA reads TGTGCCAGCAGCTTAGACGGTGGCTACACCTTC. Looking up the rest from reference TRBV7-2 and TRBJ1-2 gives the full variable domain: GAGVSQSPSNKVTEKGKDVELRCDPISGHTALYWYRQSLGQGLEFLIYFQGNSAPDKSGLPSDRFSAERTGGSVSTLTIQRTQQEDSAVYLCASSLDGGYTFGSGTRLTVV.

V is TRBV29-1 and J is TRBJ2-7, with D possibly TRBD2 on 7 matching bases. Germline V gene lookup returns CDR1 SQVTM and CDR2 ANQGSEA. CDR3 size: 15 residues. V lost 2 bases and J 5 bases, leaving 19 bases between the germline ends. The CDR3 DNA reads as TGCAGCGTTGAATATTCCCCATCGGGGGGCAACGAGCAGTACTTC. Residues: CSVEYSPSGGNEQYF.

The V gene is TRBV4-1, the J gene TRBJ2-7; weak D call: TRBD2 (6 bases). Germline lookup yields CDR1 MGHRA and CDR2 YSYEKL. The V end lost 1 base, the J end lost 4 bases, and 11 bases lay between the germline ends. The CDR3 covers 14 residues. CDR3 nucleotides: TGCGCCAGCAGCCAAGCGGGACTCGCATACGAGCAGTACTTC. Protein product: CASSQAGLAYEQYF.

The CDR3 spells CASFSGTYEQYF. CDR3 DNA sequence: TGTGCCAGCTTCAGCGGGACTTACGAGCAGTACTTC. The gene calls are TRBV2 and TRBJ2-7; 7 bases are shared with TRBD2. This CDR3 comprises 12 residues. J gave up 4 bases and V 8 bases, and 5 bases lay outside the gene matches. Germline V lookup: CDR1 SNHLY, CDR2 FYNNEI. Variable domain in full (rest from reference TRBV2 and TRBJ2-7): EPEVTQTPSHQVTQMGQEVILRCVPISNHLYFYWYRQILGQKVEFLVSFYNNEISEKSEIFDDQFSVERPDGSNFTLKIRSTKLEDSAMYFCASFSGTYEQYFGPGTRLTVT.

The CDR3 loop is CASSFTGLAGELFF. CDR3 nucleotides: TGTGCCAGCAGCTTTACAGGGTTGGCCGGGGAGCTGTTTTTT. The V gene is TRBV5-6, the J gene TRBJ2-2, with TRBD1 as a possible D gene (6 bases). Per the germline V gene, CDR1 is SGHDT and CDR2 is YYEEEE. V lost 2 bases to trimming and J lost 6 bases, with 11 bases between them. The CDR3 is 14 amino acids.

The J gene is TRBJ1-4, the V gene TRBV2, with D perhaps TRBD1 (5 bases). This CDR3 is built from 14 residues. V was pared by 3 bases and J by 7 bases, with 12 bases between. Germline loops: CDR1 SNHLY, CDR2 FYNNEI. The CDR3 DNA is TGTGCCAGCAGTGACGGGACTCTGGGTGAAAAACTGTTTTTT. As protein: CASSDGTLGEKLFF.

This sequence joins TRBV11-1 and TRBJ2-5, with TRBD2 identical over 16 bases. Losses at the gene ends were 5 bases for V and 3 bases for J; bases not matched to a gene: 9. The CDR3 consists of 18 residues. CDR1 is SGHAT and CDR2 is FQDESV in the germline V gene (reference sequence). In nucleotides, the CDR3 is TGTGCCAGCAGCCCCCTCCGGGGACTAGCGGGAGGGAAAGAGACCCAGTACTTC. Protein: CASSPLRGLAGGKETQYF.

The V gene is TRBV9, the J gene TRBJ2-7, with 10 bases fitting TRBD2. Germline V gene data show CDR1 as SGDLS and CDR2 as YYNGEE. The V and J ends lost 3 bases and 4 bases, in that order; junction bases with no gene match: 7. CDR3 length: 15 amino acids. CDR3 in DNA: TGTGCCAGCAGCGAGGCTAGCGGGAGCGTTTACGAGCAGTACTTC. Translation: CASSEASGSVYEQYF.

This rearrangement joins TRBV5-6 to TRBJ2-2, with 13 bases identical to TRBD2. CDR3 size: 16 residues. Per germline, CDR1 SGHDT and CDR2 YYEEEE. The trim removed 3 bases at V and 6 bases at J, leaving 5 bases unmatched. The CDR3 region is CASSSGLAGAPGELFF. The CDR3 DNA follows: TGTGCCAGCAGCTCCGGACTAGCGGGAGCCCCCGGGGAGCTGTTTTTT.

The J gene is TRBJ2-1, the V gene TRBV28, with TRBD2 matching 8 bases. The trim removed 4 bases at V and 2 bases at J, leaving 7 bases unmatched. The germline V gene has CDR1 MDHEN and CDR2 SYDVKM. This CDR3 is 16 amino acids long. DNA of the CDR3: TGTGCCAGCAGTTCCCCCCGCGGGGGGACCTACAATGAGCAGTTCTTC. This encodes CASSSPRGGTYNEQFF. The full variable domain, its missing parts supplied by reference TRBV28 and TRBJ2-1, is DVKVTQSSRYLVKRTGEKVFLECVQDMDHENMFWYRQDPGLGLRLIYFSYDVKMKEKGDIPEGYSVSREKKERFSLILESASTNQTSMYLCASSSPRGGTYNEQFFGPGTRLTVL.

V and J are TRBV27 and TRBJ2-2; no clear D. V lost 2 bases and J 4 bases, leaving 8 bases between the germline ends. The CDR3 is 14 residues long. The germline gives CDR1 MNHEY, CDR2 SMNVEV (reference sequence). For the CDR3, the DNA is TGTGCCAGCAGTTTAAACATTCTCACCGGGGAGCTGTTTTTT. Its protein product is CASSLNILTGELFF.

About this clone itself: A junction boundary mismatches the germline segment, possibly from a read error. The genes are TRBV7-2 and TRBJ2-1; TRBD2 agrees at 7 bases. The germline V gene encodes CDR1 SGHTA and CDR2 FQGNSA. CDR3 length equals 16 residues. CDR3 loop: CASSLEGSGSLAARLF. CDR3 DNA: TGTGCCAGCAGCTTAGAGGGTTCGGGCAGCCTAGCGGCCAGGCTCTTC.

This clone was detected a few times. The V call is TRBV6-6, the J call TRBJ2-5; D possibly corresponds to TRBD1 (5 bases). CDR1 and CDR2 (germline): MNHNY, SVGAGI (reference sequence). The CDR3 extends over 14 amino acids. Trimming stripped 2 bases from V and 1 base from J, with 8 bases between. For the CDR3, the DNA is TGTGCCAGCAGTTACAAGGGGCCCCAAGAGACCCAGTACTTC. As protein: CASSYKGPQETQYF.

J is TRBJ1-2 and V is TRBV29-1; TRBD1 is a possible D gene (6 bases). CDR3 length equals 13 residues. V lost 6 bases and J lost 6, with 17 bases in between. The germline CDR1 and CDR2 sequences are SQVTM and ANQGSEA. The CDR3 nucleotides are TGCAGCGTCACCCTAGGACAGTACCATGGCTACACCTTC. Translating gives CSVTLGQYHGYTF. Complete variable domain (other parts from reference TRBV29-1 and TRBJ1-2): SAVISQKPSRDICQRGTSLTIQCQVDSQVTMMFWYRQQPGQSLTLIATANQGSEATYESGFVIDKFPISRPNLTFSTLTVSNMSPEDSSIYLCSVTLGQYHGYTFGSGTRLTVV.